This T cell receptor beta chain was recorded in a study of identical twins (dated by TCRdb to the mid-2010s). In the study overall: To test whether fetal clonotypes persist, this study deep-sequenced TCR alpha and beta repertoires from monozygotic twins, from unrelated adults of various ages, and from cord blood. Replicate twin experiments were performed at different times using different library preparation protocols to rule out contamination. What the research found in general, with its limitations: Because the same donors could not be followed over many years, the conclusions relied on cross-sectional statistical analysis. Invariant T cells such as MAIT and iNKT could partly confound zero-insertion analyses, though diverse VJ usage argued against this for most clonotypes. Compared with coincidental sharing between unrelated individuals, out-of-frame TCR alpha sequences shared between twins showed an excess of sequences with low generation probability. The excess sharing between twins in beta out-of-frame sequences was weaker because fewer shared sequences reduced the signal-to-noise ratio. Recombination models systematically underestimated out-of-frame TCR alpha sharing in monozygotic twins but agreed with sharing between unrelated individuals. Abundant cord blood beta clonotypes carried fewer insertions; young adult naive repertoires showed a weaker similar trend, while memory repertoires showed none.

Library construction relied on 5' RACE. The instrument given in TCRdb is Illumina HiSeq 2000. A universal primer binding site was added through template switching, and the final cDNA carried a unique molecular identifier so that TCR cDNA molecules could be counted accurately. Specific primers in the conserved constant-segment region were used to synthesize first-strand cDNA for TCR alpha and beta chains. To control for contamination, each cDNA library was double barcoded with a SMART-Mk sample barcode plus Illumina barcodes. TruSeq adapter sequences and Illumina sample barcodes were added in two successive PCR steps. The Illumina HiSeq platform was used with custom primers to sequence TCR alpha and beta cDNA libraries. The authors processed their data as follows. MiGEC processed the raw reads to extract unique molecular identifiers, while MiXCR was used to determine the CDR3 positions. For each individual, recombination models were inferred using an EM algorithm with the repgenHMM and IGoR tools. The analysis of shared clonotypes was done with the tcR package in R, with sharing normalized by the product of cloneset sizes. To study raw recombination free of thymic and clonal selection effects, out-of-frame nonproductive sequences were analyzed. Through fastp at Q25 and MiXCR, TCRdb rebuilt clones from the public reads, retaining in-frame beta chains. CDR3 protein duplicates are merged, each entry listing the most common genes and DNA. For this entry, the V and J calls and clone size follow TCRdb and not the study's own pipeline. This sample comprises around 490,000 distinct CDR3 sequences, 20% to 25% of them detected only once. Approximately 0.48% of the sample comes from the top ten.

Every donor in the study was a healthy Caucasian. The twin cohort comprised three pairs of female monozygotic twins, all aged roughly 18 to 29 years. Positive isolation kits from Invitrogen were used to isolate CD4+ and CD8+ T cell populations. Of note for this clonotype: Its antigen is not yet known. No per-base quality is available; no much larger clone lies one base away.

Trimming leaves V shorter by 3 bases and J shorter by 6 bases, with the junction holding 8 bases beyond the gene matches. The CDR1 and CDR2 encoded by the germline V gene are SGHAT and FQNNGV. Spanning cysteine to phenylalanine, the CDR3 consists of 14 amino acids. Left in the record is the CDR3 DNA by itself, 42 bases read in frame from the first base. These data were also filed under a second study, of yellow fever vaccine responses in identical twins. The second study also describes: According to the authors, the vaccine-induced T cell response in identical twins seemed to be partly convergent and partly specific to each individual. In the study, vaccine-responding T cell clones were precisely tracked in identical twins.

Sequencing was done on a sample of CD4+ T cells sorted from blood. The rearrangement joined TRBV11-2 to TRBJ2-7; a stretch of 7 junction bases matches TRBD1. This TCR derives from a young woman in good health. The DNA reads TGTGCCAGCAGCTTTCAGGGACAGCCTCGCGAGCAGTACTTC. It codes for CASSFQGQPREQYF.